This entry concerns a single T cell receptor (beta chain). The sample comes from a study of blood T cell repertoires in COVID-19. About the study: Italy, Spain and the United States were the sources of the convalescent and acute COVID-19 samples.

In the original analysis: Counts of nucleated cells, estimated from reference gene primer amplification, were obtained. The method was immunoSEQ multiplex PCR; TCRdb's version includes in-frame clones alone and lacks a portion of them. D and trimming come from the DNA, and the V and J calls and clone size come from that table. The sample yields 25,000 to 30,000 clones, around 87% seen once. The V gene's germline CDR1 is SGHAT and CDR2 FQNNGV. V dropped 0 bases and J dropped 7; count of bases not matched to a gene: 3. CDR3 length: 15 residues. The sample comprised peripheral blood. The receptor comes from a human donor in a cohort sampled during active COVID-19. The donor label of this sample is uncertain. V usage is TRBV11-2 and J usage is TRBJ2-2; 9 bases match TRBD1. Written as DNA, the CDR3 is TGTGCCAGCAGCTTAGAGACAGGGGGATTCGGGGAGCTGTTTTTT. Its protein product is CASSLETGGFGELFF.